This TCR beta chain was found in a study of tumor-infiltrating lymphocytes in primary liver carcinoma. Study-level results: Tumor tissue displayed a significantly greater top-250-clone fraction than blood (p = 0.039).

The CDR3 has 17 amino acids. With 1 base removed from V and 6 bases from J, the gap between germline ends came to 20 bases. The germline V gene has CDR1 PRHDT and CDR2 FYEKMQ (reference sequence). Between about 18 and 33 mg of unsorted bulk tissue served as the source from which RNA and DNA were co-extracted. Each of the tumor samples contained in excess of 80% viable tumor cells. Points on this clonotype: Its specificity is unknown. A much larger clone lies a single base off, so this may be a read error.

With about 470 ng total RNA as template and a constant-region primer, TCR beta cDNA was made. Slightly modified ARM-PCR with three nested multiplex PCR rounds yielded TCR beta libraries. A C-beta reverse primer and TRBV1-TRBV30 forward primers served in each of the first two PCR rounds, at around 10 cycles apiece. TCRdb passed the multiplex PCR reads through MiXCR, listing each CDR3 protein once. The sample includes approximately 99,000 distinct CDR3 sequences, approximately 68% of them seen just once. The specimen sequenced was liver tumor tissue from sampling region 5. Subset specified: tumor region T5, tumor centre. This TCR was sampled from a woman aged 55-75 years with primary liver carcinoma and hepatitis B virus infection. The chain uses TRBV13 and TRBJ2-3; TRBD2 is a possible D gene (7 bases). The CDR3 region has the DNA TGTGCCAGCAGCTTAGTTGGACTAGGGGGACCCCGGGATACGCAGTATTTT. Encoded protein: CASSLVGLGGPRDTQYF.